What follows describes a single T cell receptor (beta chain). The CDR3 totals 15 residues. V lost 6 bases, J lost 6 bases, and 7 bases stayed unmatched. CDR1 and CDR2 from the germline V gene are SNHLY and FYNNEI. This specimen comes from a study of technical replicates of blood from a handful of donors. Only in-frame clones appear in the TCRdb table, and some are missing; sequencing was by immunoSEQ multiplex PCR. The repertoire includes approximately 73,000 clones, roughly 93% of them detected once, and roughly 0.36% sits in the top ten. The genes are TRBV2 and TRBJ2-1, with 11 bases that match TRBD2. The TCR was taken from a human donor in good health. Source material: T cells isolated from PBMCs. The CDR3 DNA follows: TGTGCCAGCAGGGCTTATAGCGGGAGGGCCAATGAGCAGTTCTTC. As protein: CASRAYSGRANEQFF.